This T cell receptor (beta chain) stems from a study of CD8+CD57+ T cells in acquired aplastic anemia. Points from the study as a whole: In CD8+ cells, Simpson's diversity showed no significant difference between patients and controls.

The length of the CDR3 is 10 residues. V was trimmed by 3 bases and J by 8 bases, leaving 2 bases between them. The germline gives CDR1 MGHDK, CDR2 SYGVNS. Only one count was recorded for this clonotype. Antigen: not known. TCR beta VDJ combinations and CDR3 sequences were profiled from genomic DNA. TCRdb re-derived calls from the reads in MiXCR, one entry per CDR3 protein. The data show around 180,000 distinct CDR3 sequences, over 40% seen once. All patients picked for sequencing had shown, by flow cytometry, an expansion of CD8+CD57+ cells. As a group, the patients uniformly had severe acquired aplastic anemia.

The TCR sequence derives from a human donor with aplastic anemia. What was sequenced was sorted CD4+, CD8+, or CD8+CD57+ T cells (not recorded which) from PBMCs. The chain employs TRBV25-1 and TRBJ2-1; D is unresolved. CDR3 in amino acids: CASSDYEQFF. CDR3 in DNA: TGTGCCAGCAGTGATTATGAGCAGTTCTTC.